This T cell receptor beta chain was recovered during a study of T-cell reconstitution after alpha-beta-depleted transplantation in children. The germline V gene encodes CDR1 SQVTM and CDR2 ANQGSEA. Trimming pared 7 bases from V and 2 bases from J, leaving 25 bases between. The CDR3 contains 17 residues. This clonotype was recorded a few times. The TCRbeta library was prepared with unique molecular identifiers. TCRdb ran MiXCR on the PCR reads and lists one entry per CDR3 protein. This sample has about 540,000 distinct CDR3 sequences, with approximately 20% found just once. Sequenced here: PBMCs from the stem cell graft donor, sampled from the stem cell graft. The clonotype was recovered from a human donor who donated a stem cell graft to a child with acute lymphoblastic leukemia. This rearrangement joins TRBV29-1 to TRBJ2-3; D is possibly TRBD1 or TRBD2 (11 bases each). The CDR3 coding sequence is TGCAGCGCGGGACTAGCGGACAGGGGGCCTTTCACAGATACGCAGTATTTT. It codes for CSAGLADRGPFTDTQYF.